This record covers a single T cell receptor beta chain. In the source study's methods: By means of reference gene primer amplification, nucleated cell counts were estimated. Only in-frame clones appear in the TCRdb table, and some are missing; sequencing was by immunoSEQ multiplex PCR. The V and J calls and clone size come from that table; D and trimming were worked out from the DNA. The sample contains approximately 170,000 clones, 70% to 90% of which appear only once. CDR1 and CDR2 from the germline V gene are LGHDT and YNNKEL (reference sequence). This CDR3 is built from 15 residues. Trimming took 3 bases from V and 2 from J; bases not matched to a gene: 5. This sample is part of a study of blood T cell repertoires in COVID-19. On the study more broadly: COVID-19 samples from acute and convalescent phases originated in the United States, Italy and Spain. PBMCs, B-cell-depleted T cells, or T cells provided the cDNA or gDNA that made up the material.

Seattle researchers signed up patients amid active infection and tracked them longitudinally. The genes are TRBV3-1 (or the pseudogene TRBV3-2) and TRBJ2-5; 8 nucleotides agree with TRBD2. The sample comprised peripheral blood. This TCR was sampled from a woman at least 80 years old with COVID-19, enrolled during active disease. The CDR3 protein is CASSHLASGQETQYF. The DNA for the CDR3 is TGTGCCAGCAGCCATCTAGCTAGCGGGCAAGAGACCCAGTACTTC.